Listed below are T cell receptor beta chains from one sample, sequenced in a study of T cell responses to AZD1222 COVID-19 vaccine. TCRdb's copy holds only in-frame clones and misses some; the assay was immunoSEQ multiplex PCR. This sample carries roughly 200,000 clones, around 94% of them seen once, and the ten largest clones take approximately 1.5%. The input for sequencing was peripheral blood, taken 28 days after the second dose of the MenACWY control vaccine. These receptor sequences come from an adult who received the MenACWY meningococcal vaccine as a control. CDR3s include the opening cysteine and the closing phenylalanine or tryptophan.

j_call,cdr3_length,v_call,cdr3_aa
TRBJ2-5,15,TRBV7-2,CASSPSPGLQETQYF
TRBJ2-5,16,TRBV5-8,CASTRPGHSWGKAQYF
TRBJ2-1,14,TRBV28,CASSSARAGNEQFF
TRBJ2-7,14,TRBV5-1,CASSLGGARDEQYF
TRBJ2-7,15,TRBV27,CASSFSAGAIYEQYF
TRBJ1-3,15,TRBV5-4,CASSFKGTGLNTIYF
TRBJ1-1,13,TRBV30,CAWRPDRGAEAFF
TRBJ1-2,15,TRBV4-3,CASSQDIRRTDGYTF
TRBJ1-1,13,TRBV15,CATSSERQTEAFF
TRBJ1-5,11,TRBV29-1,CSVGVNQPQHF
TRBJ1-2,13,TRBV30,CAWSVTGAYGYTF